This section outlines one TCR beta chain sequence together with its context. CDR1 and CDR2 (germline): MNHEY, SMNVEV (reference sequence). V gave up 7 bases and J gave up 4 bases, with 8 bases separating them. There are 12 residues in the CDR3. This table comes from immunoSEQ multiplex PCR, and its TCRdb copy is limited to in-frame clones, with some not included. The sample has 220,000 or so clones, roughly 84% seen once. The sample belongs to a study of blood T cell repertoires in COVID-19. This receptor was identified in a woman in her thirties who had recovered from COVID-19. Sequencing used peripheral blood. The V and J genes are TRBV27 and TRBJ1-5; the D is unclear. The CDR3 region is CASISVNQPQHF. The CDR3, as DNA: TGTGCCAGCATCTCAGTTAATCAGCCCCAGCATTTT.